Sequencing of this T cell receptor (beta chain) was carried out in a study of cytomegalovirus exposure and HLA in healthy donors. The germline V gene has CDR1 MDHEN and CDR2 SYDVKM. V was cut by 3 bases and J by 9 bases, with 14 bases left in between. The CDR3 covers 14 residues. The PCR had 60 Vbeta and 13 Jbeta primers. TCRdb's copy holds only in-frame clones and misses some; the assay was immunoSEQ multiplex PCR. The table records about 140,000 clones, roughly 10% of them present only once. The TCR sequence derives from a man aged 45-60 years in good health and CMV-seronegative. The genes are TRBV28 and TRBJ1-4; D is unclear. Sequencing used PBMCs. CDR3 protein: CASSLVEGQKKLFF. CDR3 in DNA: TGTGCCAGCAGTTTGGTGGAGGGTCAAAAAAAACTGTTTTTT.